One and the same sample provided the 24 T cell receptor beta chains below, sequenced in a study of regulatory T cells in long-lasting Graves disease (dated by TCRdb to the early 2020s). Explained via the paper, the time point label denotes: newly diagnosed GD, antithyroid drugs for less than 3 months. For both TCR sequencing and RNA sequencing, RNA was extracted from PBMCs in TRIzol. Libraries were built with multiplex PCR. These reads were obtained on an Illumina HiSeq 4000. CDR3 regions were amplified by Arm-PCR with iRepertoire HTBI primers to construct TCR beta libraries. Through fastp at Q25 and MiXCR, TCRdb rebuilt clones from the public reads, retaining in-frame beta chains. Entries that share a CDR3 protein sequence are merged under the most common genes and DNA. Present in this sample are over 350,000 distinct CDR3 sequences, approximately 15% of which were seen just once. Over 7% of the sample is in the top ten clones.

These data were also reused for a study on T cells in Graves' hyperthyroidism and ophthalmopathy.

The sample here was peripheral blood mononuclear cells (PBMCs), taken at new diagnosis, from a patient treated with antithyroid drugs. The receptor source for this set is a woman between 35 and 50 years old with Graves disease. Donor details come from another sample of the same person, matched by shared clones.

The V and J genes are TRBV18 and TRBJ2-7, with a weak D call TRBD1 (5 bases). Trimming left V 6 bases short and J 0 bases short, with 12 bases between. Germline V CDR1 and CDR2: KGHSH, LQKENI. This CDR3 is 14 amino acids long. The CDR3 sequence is CASSPTANSYEQYF. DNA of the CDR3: TGTGCCAGCTCGCCGACAGCGAACTCCTACGAGCAGTACTTC.

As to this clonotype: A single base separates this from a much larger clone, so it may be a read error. DNA for the CDR3: TGTGCCAGCAGCCCGGGACAGCAAACAGATACGCAGTATTTT. This translates into CASSPGQQTDTQYF. The V gene is TRBV11-3, the J gene TRBJ2-3, with TRBD1 matching 7 bases. CDR1 is SGHNT and CDR2 is YENEEA in the germline V gene. V shed 5 bases, J shed 3 bases, and the junction held 5 bases outside the gene matches. CDR3 length: 14 amino acids.

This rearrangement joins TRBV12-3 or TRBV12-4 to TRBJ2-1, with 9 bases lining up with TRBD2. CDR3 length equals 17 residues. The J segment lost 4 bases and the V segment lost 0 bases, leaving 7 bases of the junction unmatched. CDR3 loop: CASSLAWKREAYNEQFF. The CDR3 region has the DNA TGTGCCAGCAGTTTAGCGTGGAAGCGGGAGGCTTACAATGAGCAGTTCTTC.

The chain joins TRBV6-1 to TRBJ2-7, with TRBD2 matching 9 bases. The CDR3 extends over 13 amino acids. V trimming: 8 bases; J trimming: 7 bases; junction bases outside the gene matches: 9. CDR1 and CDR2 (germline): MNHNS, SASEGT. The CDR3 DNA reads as TGTGCCAGCGCTGGCGGGAGGGCCCGAGAGCAGTACTTC. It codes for CASAGGRAREQYF.

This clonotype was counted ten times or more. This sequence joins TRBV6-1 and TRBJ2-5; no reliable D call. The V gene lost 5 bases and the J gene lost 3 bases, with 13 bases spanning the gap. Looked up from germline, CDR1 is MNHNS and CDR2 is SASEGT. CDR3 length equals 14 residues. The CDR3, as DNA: TGTGCCAGCAGTCCCACCGCTGGGGAAGAGACCCAGTACTTC. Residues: CASSPTAGEETQYF.

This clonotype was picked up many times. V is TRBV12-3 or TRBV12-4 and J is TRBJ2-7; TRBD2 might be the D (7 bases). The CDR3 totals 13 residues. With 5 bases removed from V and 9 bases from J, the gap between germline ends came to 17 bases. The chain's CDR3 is CASSPTGGGAQYF. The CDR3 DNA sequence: TGTGCCAGCAGTCCCACGGGGGGCGGAGCGCAGTACTTC.

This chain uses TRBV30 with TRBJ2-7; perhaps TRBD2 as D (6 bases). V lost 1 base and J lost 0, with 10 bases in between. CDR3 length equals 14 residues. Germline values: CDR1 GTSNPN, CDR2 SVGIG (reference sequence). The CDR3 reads CAWSGAGNSYEQYF. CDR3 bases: TGTGCCTGGAGTGGGGCGGGAAACTCCTACGAGCAGTACTTC.

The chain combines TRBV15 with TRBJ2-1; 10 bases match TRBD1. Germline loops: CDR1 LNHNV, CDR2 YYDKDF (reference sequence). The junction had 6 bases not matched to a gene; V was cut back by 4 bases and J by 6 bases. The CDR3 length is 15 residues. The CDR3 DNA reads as TGTGCCACCAGCACCCTGGACAGGGGGGGCAATGAGCAGTTCTTC. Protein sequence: CATSTLDRGGNEQFF.

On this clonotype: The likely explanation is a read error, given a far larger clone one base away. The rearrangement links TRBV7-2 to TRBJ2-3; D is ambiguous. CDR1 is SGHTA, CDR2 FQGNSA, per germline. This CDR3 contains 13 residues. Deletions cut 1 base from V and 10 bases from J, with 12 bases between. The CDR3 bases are TGTGCCAGCAGCTTAGGGCCAACGGATGCGCAGTATTTT. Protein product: CASSLGPTDAQYF.

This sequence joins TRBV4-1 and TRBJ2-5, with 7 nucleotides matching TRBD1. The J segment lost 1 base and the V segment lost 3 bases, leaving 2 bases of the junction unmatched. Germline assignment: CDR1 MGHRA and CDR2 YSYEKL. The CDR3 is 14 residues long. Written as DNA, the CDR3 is TGCGCCAGCAGCCAGGGGACAGCCCAAGAGACCCAGTACTTC. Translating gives CASSQGTAQETQYF.

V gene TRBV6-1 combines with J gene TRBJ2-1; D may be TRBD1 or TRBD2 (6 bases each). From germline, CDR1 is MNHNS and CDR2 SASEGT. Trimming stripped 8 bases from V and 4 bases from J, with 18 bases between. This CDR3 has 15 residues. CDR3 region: CASFPRGGRYNEQFF. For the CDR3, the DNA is TGTGCCAGCTTCCCACGAGGGGGGCGGTACAATGAGCAGTTCTTC.

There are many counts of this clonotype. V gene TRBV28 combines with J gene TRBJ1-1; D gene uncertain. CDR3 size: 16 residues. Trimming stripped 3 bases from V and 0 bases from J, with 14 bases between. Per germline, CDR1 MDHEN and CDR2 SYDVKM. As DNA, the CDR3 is TGTGCCAGCAGTTTCCACCCAGAGAGTCTGAACACTGAAGCTTTCTTT. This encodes CASSFHPESLNTEAFF.

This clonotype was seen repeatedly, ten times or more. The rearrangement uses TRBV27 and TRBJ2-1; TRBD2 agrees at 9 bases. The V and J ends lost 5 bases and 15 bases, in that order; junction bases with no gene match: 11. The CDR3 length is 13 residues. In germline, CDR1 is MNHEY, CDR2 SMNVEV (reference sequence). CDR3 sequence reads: CASSVTGLAEPFF. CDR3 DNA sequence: TGTGCCAGCAGTGTAACGGGACTAGCCGAACCGTTCTTC.

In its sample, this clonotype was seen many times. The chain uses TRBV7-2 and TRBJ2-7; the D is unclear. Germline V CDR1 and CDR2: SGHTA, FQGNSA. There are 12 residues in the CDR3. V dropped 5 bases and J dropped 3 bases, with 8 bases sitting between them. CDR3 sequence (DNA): TGTGCCAGCAGCGCTGGGGTCTACGAGCAGTACTTC. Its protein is CASSAGVYEQYF.

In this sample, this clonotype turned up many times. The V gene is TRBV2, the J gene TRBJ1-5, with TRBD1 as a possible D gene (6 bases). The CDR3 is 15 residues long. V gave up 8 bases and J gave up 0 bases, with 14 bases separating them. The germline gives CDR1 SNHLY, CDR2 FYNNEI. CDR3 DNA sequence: TGTGCCAGCGGAACCCAGGGGTATAGCAATCAGCCCCAGCATTTT. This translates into CASGTQGYSNQPQHF.

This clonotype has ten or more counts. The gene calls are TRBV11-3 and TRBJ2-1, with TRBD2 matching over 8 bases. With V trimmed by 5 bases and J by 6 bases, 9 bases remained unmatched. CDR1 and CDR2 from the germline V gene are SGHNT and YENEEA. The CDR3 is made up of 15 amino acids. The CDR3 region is CASSNERESGNEQFF. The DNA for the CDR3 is TGTGCCAGCAGCAATGAGCGGGAGAGTGGCAATGAGCAGTTCTTC.

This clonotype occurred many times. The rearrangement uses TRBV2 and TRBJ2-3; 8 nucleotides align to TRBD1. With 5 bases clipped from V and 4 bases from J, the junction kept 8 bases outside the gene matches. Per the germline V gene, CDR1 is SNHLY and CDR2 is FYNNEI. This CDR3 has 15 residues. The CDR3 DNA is TGTGCCAGCAGTCGGTCGCAGGGGGCAGCAGATACGCAGTATTTT. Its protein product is CASSRSQGAADTQYF.

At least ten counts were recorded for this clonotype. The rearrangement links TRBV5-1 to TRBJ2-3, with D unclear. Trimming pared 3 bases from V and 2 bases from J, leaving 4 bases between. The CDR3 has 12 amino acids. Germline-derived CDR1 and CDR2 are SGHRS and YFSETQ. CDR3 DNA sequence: TGCGCCAGCAGCTGGGACACAGATACGCAGTATTTT. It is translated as CASSWDTDTQYF.

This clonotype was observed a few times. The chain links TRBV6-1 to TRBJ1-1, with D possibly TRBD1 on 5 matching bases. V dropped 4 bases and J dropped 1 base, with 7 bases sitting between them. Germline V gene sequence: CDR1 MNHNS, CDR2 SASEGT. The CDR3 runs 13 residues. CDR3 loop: CASSVRGNTEAFF. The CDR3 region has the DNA TGTGCCAGCAGTGTGAGGGGGAACACTGAAGCTTTCTTT.

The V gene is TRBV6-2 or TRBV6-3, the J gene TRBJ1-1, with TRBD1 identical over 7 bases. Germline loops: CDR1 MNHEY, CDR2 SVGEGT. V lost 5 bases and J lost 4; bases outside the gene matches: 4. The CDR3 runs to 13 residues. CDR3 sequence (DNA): TGTGCCAGCAGTACTACAGGGGCCACTGAAGCTTTCTTT. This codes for CASSTTGATEAFF.

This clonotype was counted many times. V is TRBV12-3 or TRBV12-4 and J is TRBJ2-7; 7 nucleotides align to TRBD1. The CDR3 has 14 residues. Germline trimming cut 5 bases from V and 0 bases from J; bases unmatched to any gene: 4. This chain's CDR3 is CASSATGDSYEQYF. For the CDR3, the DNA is TGTGCCAGCAGTGCTACAGGGGACTCCTACGAGCAGTACTTC.

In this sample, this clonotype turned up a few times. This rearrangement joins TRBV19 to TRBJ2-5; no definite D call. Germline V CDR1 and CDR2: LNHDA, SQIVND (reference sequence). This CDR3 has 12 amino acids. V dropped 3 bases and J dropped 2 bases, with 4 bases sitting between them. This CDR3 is CASSMGQETQYF. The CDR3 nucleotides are TGTGCCAGTAGTATGGGTCAAGAGACCCAGTACTTC.

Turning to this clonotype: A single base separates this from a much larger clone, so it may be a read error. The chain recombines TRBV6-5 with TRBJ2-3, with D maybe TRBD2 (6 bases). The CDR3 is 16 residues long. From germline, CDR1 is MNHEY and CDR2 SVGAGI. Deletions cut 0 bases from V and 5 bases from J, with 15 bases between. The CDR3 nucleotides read TGTGCCAGCAGTTACTCTCGACTAGAGATGGTAGATACGCAGTATTTT. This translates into CASSYSRLEMVDTQYF.

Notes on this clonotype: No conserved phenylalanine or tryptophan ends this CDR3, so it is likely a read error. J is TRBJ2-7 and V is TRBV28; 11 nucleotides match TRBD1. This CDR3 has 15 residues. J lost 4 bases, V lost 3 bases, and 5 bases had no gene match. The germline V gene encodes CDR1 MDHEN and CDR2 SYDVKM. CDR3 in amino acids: CASSLLGQGAYEQYL. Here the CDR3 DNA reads TGTGCCAGCAGTTTGCTCGGACAGGGGGCTTACGAGCAGTACCTC.